Below are 12 T cell receptor beta chains sequenced from a single sample in a study of PD-L1 blockade in urothelial cancer. The data were produced by immunoSEQ multiplex PCR, yet TCRdb's version contains in-frame clones alone and is incomplete. The sample lists around 80,000 clones, 75% to 90% seen once, with more than 5.5% in the top ten. Sequencing used PBMCs, obtained around atezolizumab (anti-PD-L1) treatment. All receptors derive from a woman in her seventies with urothelial cancer.

The CDR3 DNA reads as TGCGCCAGCAGCCGGGTAGGGGGAGCGGGAGGGAACAATGAGCAGTTCTTC. This encodes CASSRVGGAGGNNEQFF. The genes are TRBV5-1 and TRBJ2-1, with TRBD2 matching 10 bases. Germline V gives CDR1 SGHRS, CDR2 YFSETQ. The V gene end was trimmed by 4 bases and the J gene end by 5 bases; junction bases not matched to a gene: 12. This CDR3 spans 17 amino acids.

This clone occurred a few times. The chain is built from TRBV6-5 and TRBJ2-2; D possibly corresponds to TRBD1 (6 bases). The CDR3 totals 13 residues. V gave up 5 bases and J gave up 7 bases, with 11 bases separating them. The germline V gene has CDR1 MNHEY and CDR2 SVGAGI. CDR3: CASSQGGIGELFF. CDR3 sequence (DNA): TGTGCCAGCAGTCAAGGGGGTATCGGGGAGCTGTTTTTT.

The chain joins TRBV25-1 to TRBJ1-5, with D unclear. CDR1 and CDR2 (germline): MGHDK, SYGVNS. V was trimmed by 4 bases and J by 3 bases, leaving 7 bases between them. CDR3 size: 13 residues. Written as DNA, the CDR3 is TGTGCCAGCAGTGGACAACCCAATCAGCCCCAGCATTTT. It yields the protein CASSGQPNQPQHF.

V and J are TRBV7-6 and TRBJ2-1; no firm D call. The CDR3 is made up of 11 amino acids. CDR1 and CDR2 (germline): SGHVS, FNYEAQ. Trimming removed 5 bases from V and 8 bases from J, with 7 bases in between. For the CDR3, the DNA is TGTGCCAGCAGCCTCACTCATGAGCAGTTCTTC. This sequence encodes CASSLTHEQFF.

The gene calls are TRBV2 and TRBJ1-2, with a tentative D call TRBD1 (6 bases). The V end was cut by 0 bases, the J end by 5 bases, with 10 bases between. This CDR3 spans 14 amino acids. Germline CDR1 reads SNHLY; CDR2 reads FYNNEI. The CDR3, as DNA: TGTGCCAGCAGTGAAGCTGGGCAGGGGTATGGCTACACCTTC. Translation gives CASSEAGQGYGYTF. The variable domain in full, with the rest retrieved from reference TRBV2 and TRBJ1-2, is EPEVTQTPSHQVTQMGQEVILRCVPISNHLYFYWYRQILGQKVEFLVSFYNNEISEKSEIFDDQFSVERPDGSNFTLKIRSTKLEDSAMYFCASSEAGQGYGYTFGSGTRLTVV.

V usage is TRBV19 and J usage is TRBJ1-5, with 10 bases fitting TRBD1. This CDR3 is built from 18 residues. Trimming took 4 bases from V and 0 from J; bases not matched to a gene: 9. CDR1 and CDR2 (germline): LNHDA, SQIVND (reference sequence). CDR3 nucleotide sequence: TGTGCCAGTAGTAGCCGGGACAGGGGATATTTTAGCAATCAGCCCCAGCATTTT. This translates into CASSSRDRGYFSNQPQHF. Filled out from reference TRBV19 and TRBJ1-5, the complete variable domain reads DGGITQSPKYLFRKEGQNVTLSCEQNLNHDAMYWYRQDPGQGLRLIYYSQIVNDFQKGDIAEGYSVSREKKESFPLTVTSAQKNPTAFYLCASSSRDRGYFSNQPQHFGDGTRLSIL.

This clone has more than one count but fewer than ten. The CDR3 sequence: CASSTNQPQHF. CDR3 coding DNA: TGCGCCAGCAGCACTAATCAGCCCCAGCATTTT. The chain couples TRBV10-1 to TRBJ1-5; no firm D call. This CDR3 is built from 11 residues. Germline V lookup: CDR1 WNHNN, CDR2 SYGVQD (reference sequence). Trimming pared 6 bases from V and 4 bases from J, leaving 4 bases between.

This chain uses TRBV28 with TRBJ1-1; 8 positions agree with TRBD1. V lost 4 bases to trimming and J lost 2 bases; unmatched junction nucleotides: 6. In germline, CDR1 is MDHEN, CDR2 SYDVKM. CDR3 length: 15 residues. The CDR3 region has the DNA TGTGCCAGCAGTTCACTCCAGGGGGCTAACACTGAAGCTTTCTTT. The encoded protein is CASSSLQGANTEAFF.

The chain is built from TRBV19 and TRBJ2-1; 10 bases map to TRBD2. CDR3 size: 15 residues. Germline CDR1 and CDR2: LNHDA and SQIVND (reference sequence). With V trimmed by 3 bases and J by 4 bases, 3 bases remained unmatched. The CDR3 sequence is CASSIASGGYNEQFF. The CDR3 DNA is TGTGCCAGTAGTATTGCTAGCGGGGGTTACAATGAGCAGTTCTTC.

This sequence joins TRBV9 and TRBJ2-7; 9 bases map to TRBD2. Germline trimming cut 4 bases from V and 3 bases from J; bases unmatched to any gene: 11. Germline CDR1 SGDLS, CDR2 YYNGEE. This CDR3 is built from 16 residues. CDR3 sequence (DNA): TGTGCCAGCAGCCCGAGACCGGCTAGCGGGAACTACGAGCAGTACTTC. The encoded protein is CASSPRPASGNYEQYF.

The V call is TRBV5-1, the J call TRBJ2-1; a weak D match, TRBD1 (5 bases). The V end was cut by 2 bases, the J end by 5 bases, with 17 bases between. The CDR3 extends over 16 amino acids. Germline-derived CDR1 and CDR2 are SGHRS and YFSETQ. The CDR3 bases are TGCGCCAGCAGCTTTTTCGTGACAGCCAGAAACAATGAGCAGTTCTTC. Its protein is CASSFFVTARNNEQFF.

The chain uses TRBV5-1 and TRBJ1-2, with 7 positions matching TRBD1. CDR3 length: 14 residues. Germline V gene data show CDR1 as SGHRS and CDR2 as YFSETQ. With 0 bases clipped from V and 6 bases from J, the junction kept 5 bases outside the gene matches. For the CDR3, the DNA is TGCGCCAGCAGCTTGGCCGGACAGGCAGATGGCTACACCTTC. It encodes CASSLAGQADGYTF.